This T cell receptor (beta chain) is from a study of blood T cell repertoires in COVID-19. Generated by immunoSEQ multiplex PCR, the TCRdb table keeps only in-frame clones and is missing some. The table includes about 260,000 clones, about 84% detected once. This clone was observed a single time. The V and J ends lost 3 bases and 2 bases respectively, with 14 bases between them. CDR1 and CDR2 from the germline V gene are KGHSH and LQKENI. CDR3 length: 16 residues. The sequence was obtained from a woman between 50 and 59 years old who had recovered from COVID-19. The V gene is TRBV18, the J gene TRBJ2-1, with a possible D match to TRBD2 (6 bases). The specimen was PBMCs or T cells enriched from blood (not recorded which). The CDR3 sequence is CASSPDRDSPYNEQFF. The DNA of the CDR3 is TGTGCCAGCTCACCTGACCGGGACTCACCCTACAATGAGCAGTTCTTC.